The clone carrying this T cell receptor beta chain was seen just once. What it binds is unknown. Healthy and HIV-negative, the adult donors had no recent acute infections or vaccinations. The repertoire was sequenced with immunoSEQ multiplex PCR; TCRdb's copy has only in-frame clones and lacks some. This sample carries more than 2,000,000 clones, more than 85% of them seen once, and the ten largest clones take 0.39%. This record belongs to a study of shared clonotypes between healthy human individuals. The CDR3 covers 16 residues. Study findings and constraints: The sharing of roughly 5% of naive CD4 clonotypes was seen across a few donors.

The clonotype comes from a man aged 18 to 29 in good health. Some clones in this sample may be carry-over from other donors' samples. The sample consisted of naive CD4+ T cells from PBMCs. Indicated subset: CD45RA+ positively selected. The V call is TRBV21-1, the J call TRBJ1-1. TRBV21-1 is a recognized pseudogene. The CDR3 is CASSKALGGANTEAFF. Here the CDR3 DNA reads TGTGCCAGCAGCAAAGCTCTGGGGGGGGCCAACACTGAAGCTTTCTTT.